This T cell receptor (beta chain) was documented in a study of shared clonotypes between healthy human individuals. General study findings and limits: Larger richness was generally estimated for naive than memory subsets.

In the case of this clone: Antigen: not known. The sample contains more than one DNA sequence encoding this CDR3.

The ends lost 2 bases at V and 5 bases at J; junction bases unmatched: 2. From germline, CDR1 is KGHSH and CDR2 LQKENI. The length of the CDR3 is 15 residues. Method: immunoSEQ multiplex PCR; TCRdb's copy keeps in-frame clones and lacks some. This repertoire shows 2 million to 2.5 million clones, more than 85% found once; its top ten account for about 0.39%. The source material was naive CD4+ T cells from PBMCs. Described subset: CD45RA+ positively selected. The source of this sequence is a man between 18 and 29 years old in good health. Some clones in this sample may be carry-over from other donors' samples. This chain uses TRBV18 with TRBJ1-5; 11 nucleotides match TRBD1. The CDR3 DNA follows: TGTGCCAGCTCACCAGGGACAGGGGGATATCAGCCCCAGCATTTT. The encoded protein is CASSPGTGGYQPQHF.